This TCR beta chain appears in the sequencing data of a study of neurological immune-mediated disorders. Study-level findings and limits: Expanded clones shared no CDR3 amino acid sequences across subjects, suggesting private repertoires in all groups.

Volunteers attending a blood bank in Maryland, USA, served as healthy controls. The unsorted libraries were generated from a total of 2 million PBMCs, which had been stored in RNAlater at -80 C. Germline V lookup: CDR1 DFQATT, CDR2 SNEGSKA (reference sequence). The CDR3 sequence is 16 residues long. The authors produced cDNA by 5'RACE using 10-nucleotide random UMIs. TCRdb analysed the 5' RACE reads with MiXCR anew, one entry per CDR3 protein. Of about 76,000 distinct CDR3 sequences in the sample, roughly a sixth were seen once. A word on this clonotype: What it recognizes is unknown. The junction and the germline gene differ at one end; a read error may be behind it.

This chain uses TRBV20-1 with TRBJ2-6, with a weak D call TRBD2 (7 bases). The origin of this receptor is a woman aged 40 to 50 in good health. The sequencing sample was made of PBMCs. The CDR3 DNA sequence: TGCAGAGCTAGAAGGGGGGGGAGCTCTAGGGCCAACGTCCTGACTTTC. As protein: CRARRGGSSRANVLTF.